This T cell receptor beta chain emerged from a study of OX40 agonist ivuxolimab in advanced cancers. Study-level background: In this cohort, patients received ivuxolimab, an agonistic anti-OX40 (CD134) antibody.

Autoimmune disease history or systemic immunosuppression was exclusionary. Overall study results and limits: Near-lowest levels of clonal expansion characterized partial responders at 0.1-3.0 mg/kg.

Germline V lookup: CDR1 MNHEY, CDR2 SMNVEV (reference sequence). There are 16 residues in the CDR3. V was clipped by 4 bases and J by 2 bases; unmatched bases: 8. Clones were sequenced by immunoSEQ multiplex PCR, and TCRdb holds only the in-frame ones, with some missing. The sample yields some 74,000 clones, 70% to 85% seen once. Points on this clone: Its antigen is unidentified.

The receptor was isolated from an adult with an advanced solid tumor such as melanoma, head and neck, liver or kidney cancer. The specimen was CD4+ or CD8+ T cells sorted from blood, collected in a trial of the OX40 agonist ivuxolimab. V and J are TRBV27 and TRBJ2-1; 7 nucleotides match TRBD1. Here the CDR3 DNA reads TGTGCCAGCAGTTCCCCAGACAGGGTTCCCTACAATGAGCAGTTCTTC. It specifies CASSSPDRVPYNEQFF.